This T cell receptor (beta chain) was sequenced for a study of identifying expanded T cells in peripheral blood. With respect to this clone: What it recognizes is unknown.

Produced via immunoSEQ multiplex PCR; TCRdb's table is partial and in-frame only. The sample has 58,000 or so clones; over 80% are singletons. Healthy donors had no documented immune events, such as infections, while sampled. Regarding the study as a whole: Differentially abundant clones: about 1.1 between replicates, approximately 15 at roughly 2 weeks, less than 20 at four.

Germline V lookup: CDR1 SGHAT, CDR2 FQNNGV. The CDR3 contains 11 residues. With 2 bases removed from V and 7 bases from J, the gap between germline ends came to 3 bases. This TCR derives from a person between 18 and 75 years old in good health. The rearrangement joins TRBV11-2 to TRBJ2-1; D is uncertain. The source material was blood. Written as DNA, the CDR3 is TGTGCCAGCAGCTTAATTAATGAGCAGTTCTTC. Translation gives CASSLINEQFF.